Each of the 5 T cell receptor beta chains below was sequenced from the same sample in a study of identical twins. TCRdb re-analysed the 5' RACE reads in MiXCR, keeping a single row per CDR3 protein. This sample has fewer than 550,000 distinct CDR3 sequences; around 15% occur once, and the top ten carry 0.35% to 0.45%. These data were also filed under a second study, of yellow fever vaccine responses in identical twins.

Sequencing was performed on CD4+ T cells sorted from blood. The receptor source for this set is a woman aged 18-29 years in good health.

As DNA, the CDR3 is TGTGCCAGCAGCTTATTGGCTAGCGGGGAGACCCAGTACTTC. It is translated as CASSLLASGETQYF. The chain employs TRBV11-2 and TRBJ2-5, with 8 bases fitting TRBD2. Germline V CDR1 and CDR2: SGHAT, FQNNGV. The ends lost 2 bases at V and 5 bases at J; junction bases unmatched: 4. The CDR3 has 14 residues.

This clonotype has a handful of counts. This chain's CDR3 is CAISAGTQEAFF. CDR3 in DNA: TGTGCCATCAGTGCAGGGACCCAAGAAGCTTTCTTT. V gene TRBV10-3 combines with J gene TRBJ1-1; D is possibly TRBD1 (5 bases). Between the trimmed V and J ends, which lost 4 bases and 8 bases, there was a span of 11 bases. This CDR3 comprises 12 residues. Per the germline V gene, CDR1 is ENHRY and CDR2 is SYGVKD.

This clonotype has ten or more counts. The V gene is TRBV7-8, the J gene TRBJ2-7, with 8 bases fitting TRBD1. The CDR3 loop spans 15 amino acids. Germline-derived CDR1 and CDR2 are SGHVS and FQNEAQ. Trimming took 1 base from V and 4 from J; bases not matched to a gene: 6. The CDR3: CASSLGRTGIYEQYF. In DNA form, the CDR3 reads TGTGCCAGCAGCTTAGGTCGGACAGGGATTTACGAGCAGTACTTC.

This sequence joins TRBV6-1 and TRBJ2-1, with 14 bases that match TRBD2. The CDR3 is 16 amino acids. Germline values: CDR1 MNHNS, CDR2 SASEGT. Trimming at V came to 6 bases and at J to 6 bases, leaving 7 bases not matched to a gene. CDR3 DNA: TGTGCCAGCAGATCTAGGACTAGCGGGGGGCCCAATGAGCAGTTCTTC. Translated, it gives CASRSRTSGGPNEQFF.

The rearrangement uses TRBV5-1 and TRBJ2-1; no firm D call. The V gene lost 0 bases and the J gene lost 3 bases, with 10 bases spanning the gap. This CDR3 region has 15 residues. Germline loops: CDR1 SGHRS, CDR2 YFSETQ. The CDR3 DNA reads TGCGCCAGCAGCTTGGACGGCGGATACTACAATGAGCAGTTCTTC. Amino acid sequence: CASSLDGGYYNEQFF. Filled out from reference TRBV5-1 and TRBJ2-1, the complete variable domain reads KAGVTQTPRYLIKTRGQQVTLSCSPISGHRSVSWYQQTPGQGLQFLFEYFSETQRNKGNFPGRFSGRQFSNSRSEMNVSTLELGDSALYLCASSLDGGYYNEQFFGPGTRLTVL.